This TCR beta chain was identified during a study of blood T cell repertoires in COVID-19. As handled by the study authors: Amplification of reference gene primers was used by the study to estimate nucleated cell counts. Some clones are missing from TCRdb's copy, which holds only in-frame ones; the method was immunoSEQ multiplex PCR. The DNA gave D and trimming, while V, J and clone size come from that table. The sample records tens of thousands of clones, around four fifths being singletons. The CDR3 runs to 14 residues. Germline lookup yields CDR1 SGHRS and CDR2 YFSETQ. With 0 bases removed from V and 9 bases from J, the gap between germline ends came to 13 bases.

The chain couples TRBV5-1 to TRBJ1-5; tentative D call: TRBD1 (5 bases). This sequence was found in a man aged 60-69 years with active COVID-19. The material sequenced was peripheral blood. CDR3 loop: CASSLGTTVGPQHF. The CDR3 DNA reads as TGCGCCAGCAGCTTGGGGACAACCGTTGGGCCCCAGCATTTT.